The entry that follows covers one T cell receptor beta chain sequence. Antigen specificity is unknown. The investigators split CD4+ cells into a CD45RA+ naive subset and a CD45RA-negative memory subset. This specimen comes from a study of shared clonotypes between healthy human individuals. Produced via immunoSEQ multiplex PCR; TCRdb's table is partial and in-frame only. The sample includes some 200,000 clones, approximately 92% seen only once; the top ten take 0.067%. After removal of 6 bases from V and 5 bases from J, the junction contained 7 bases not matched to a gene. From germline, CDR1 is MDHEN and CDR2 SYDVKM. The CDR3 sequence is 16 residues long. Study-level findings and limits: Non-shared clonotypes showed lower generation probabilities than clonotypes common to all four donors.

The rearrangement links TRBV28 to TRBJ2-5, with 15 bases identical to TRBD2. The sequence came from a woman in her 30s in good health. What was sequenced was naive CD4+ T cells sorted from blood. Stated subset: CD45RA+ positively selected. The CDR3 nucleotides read TGTGCCAGCAGGCTGGGACTAGCGGGAGGTGGGGAGACCCAGTACTTC. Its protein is CASRLGLAGGGETQYF. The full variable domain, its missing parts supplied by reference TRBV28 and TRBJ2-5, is DVKVTQSSRYLVKRTGEKVFLECVQDMDHENMFWYRQDPGLGLRLIYFSYDVKMKEKGDIPEGYSVSREKKERFSLILESASTNQTSMYLCASRLGLAGGGETQYFGPGTRLLVL.